This TCR beta chain was sequenced during a study of blood T cell repertoires in COVID-19. Study as a whole: Some COVID-19 samples were acute and others convalescent; all came from the United States, Italy and Spain. Sources were T cells, B-cell-depleted T cells, or PBMCs; the material itself was cDNA or gDNA.

The germline V gene has CDR1 SNHLY and CDR2 FYNNEI. The J segment lost 5 bases and the V segment lost 3 bases, leaving 3 bases of the junction unmatched. This CDR3 region has 13 residues. Authors' data handling: The authors estimated nucleated cell counts from reference gene primer amplification. Repertoires were generated with immunoSEQ multiplex PCR, while TCRdb's copy carries only in-frame clones and drops some. The DNA was the basis for D and trimming; V, J and clone size are from that table. This sample has approximately 74,000 clones, with 88% found just once. This clone was recorded only once. This receptor was obtained from a woman aged 55-69 years with acute or convalescent COVID-19. The chain has TRBV2 and TRBJ2-5; 7 nucleotides agree with TRBD1. The sample consisted of peripheral blood. CDR3 in DNA: TGTGCCAGCAGTGAGACAGGGATGGAGACCCAGTACTTC. This sequence encodes CASSETGMETQYF. Complete variable domain (other parts from reference TRBV2 and TRBJ2-5): EPEVTQTPSHQVTQMGQEVILRCVPISNHLYFYWYRQILGQKVEFLVSFYNNEISEKSEIFDDQFSVERPDGSNFTLKIRSTKLEDSAMYFCASSETGMETQYFGPGTRLLVL.